The sequence of this TCR beta chain was determined in a study of cytomegalovirus exposure and HLA in healthy donors. This clone was observed a handful of times. Primers: 60 Vbeta forward and 13 Jbeta reverse. Data came from immunoSEQ multiplex PCR; TCRdb stores just in-frame clones and leaves some out. This sample yields some 160,000 clones, of which 60% to 80% are seen a single time; about 1.7% belongs to the top ten. The CDR3 is 12 residues long. The V end was cut by 6 bases, the J end by 1 base, with 7 bases between. CDR1 is MNHEY, CDR2 SVGAGI, per germline. The clonotype originates from a woman in her 30s in good health and CMV-seronegative. The sequenced material came from PBMCs. The rearrangement uses TRBV6-5 and TRBJ2-7; D unresolved. CDR3 in DNA: TGTGCCAGCAGGAAGACATCCTACGAGCAGTACTTC. Its translation: CASRKTSYEQYF.